This is a list of T cell receptor beta chains from one sample in a study of blood T cell repertoires in COVID-19. Repertoires were generated with immunoSEQ multiplex PCR, while TCRdb's copy carries only in-frame clones and drops some. This table holds 120,000 to 150,000 clones, about 87% found once. Input material: peripheral blood. The receptors here all came from a man in his 60s with active or convalescent COVID-19. CDR3s include the opening cysteine and the closing phenylalanine or tryptophan. A D gene is named only where the DNA matches it firmly. Expanded clones are given a class, and other clones once, few, many or no size at all.

d_gene	v_gene	j_gene	abundance	CDR3aa	CDR3nt
-	TRBV23-1	TRBJ2-5	few	CASSQTGTPNRQETQYF	TGCGCCAGCAGTCAAACCGGGACACCAAATAGACAAGAGACCCAGTACTTC
-	TRBV6-2/TRBV6-3	TRBJ2-3	-	CASSSLNFDTQYF	TGTGCCAGCAGTTCCCTTAACTTCGATACGCAGTATTTT
-	TRBV3-1/TRBV3-2	TRBJ1-3	-	CASSPGGAAATIYF	TGTGCCAGCAGTCCGGGGGGGGCGGCCGCAACCATATATTTT
-	TRBV20-1	TRBJ1-5	-	CSASEWASNQPQHF	TGCAGTGCTAGTGAGTGGGCGAGCAATCAGCCCCAGCATTTT
-	TRBV27	TRBJ2-1	-	CASSLFSGNSNHEQFF	TGTGCCAGCAGTTTATTCTCCGGGAATTCGAACCATGAGCAGTTCTTC
TRBD2	TRBV7-2	TRBJ2-5	-	CASSSPGLAGLKTQYF	TGTGCCAGCAGCTCACCCGGACTAGCGGGACTCAAGACCCAGTACTTC
TRBD1	TRBV9	TRBJ1-1	-	CASSVSQGATEAFF	TGTGCCAGCAGCGTGTCTCAGGGGGCCACTGAAGCTTTCTTT
-	TRBV5-5	TRBJ1-2	-	CASSLTSETRRGYTF	TGTGCCAGCAGCTTAACCTCCGAGACCCGGAGGGGCTACACCTTC
-	TRBV12-5	TRBJ2-3	-	CASGPGLGGTQYF	TGTGCTAGTGGTCCCGGGTTAGGCGGTACGCAGTATTTT
TRBD1	TRBV2	TRBJ1-5	-	CASSGTGNNQPQHF	TGTGCCAGCAGCGGGACAGGGAACAATCAGCCCCAGCATTTT
-	TRBV5-5	TRBJ1-5	-	CASSFRAGLSNQPQHF	TGTGCCAGCAGCTTTCGGGCCGGACTTAGCAATCAGCCCCAGCATTTT
-	TRBV12-3/TRBV12-4	TRBJ1-6	-	CASSLVGALHF	TGTGCCAGCAGTCTAGTGGGAGCCCTCCACTTT
-	TRBV12-3/TRBV12-4	TRBJ2-1	-	CASSLVGVNEQFF	TGTGCCAGCAGTTTAGTGGGAGTCAATGAGCAGTTCTTC
-	TRBV4-1	TRBJ2-7	once	CASSQEENIYYEQYF	TGCGCCAGCAGCCAAGAGGAGAACATTTACTACGAGCAGTACTTC
-	TRBV21-1	TRBJ2-1	-	CASRVRDWRYNEQFF	TGTGCCAGCAGGGTCCGGGACTGGCGCTACAATGAGCAGTTCTTC
-	TRBV27	TRBJ2-7	-	CASSTRGYEQYF	TGTGCCAGCAGTACCCGAGGGTACGAGCAGTACTTC
-	TRBV29-1	TRBJ2-3	-	CSVRGIAGDTQYF	TGCAGCGTAAGGGGGATCGCCGGAGATACGCAGTATTTT
TRBD1	TRBV11-2	TRBJ2-7	-	CASREQGVDEQYF	TGTGCCAGCAGGGAACAGGGGGTTGACGAGCAGTACTTC
-	TRBV6-5	TRBJ1-1	-	CASSPWTDTEAFF	TGTGCCAGCAGTCCCTGGACAGACACTGAAGCTTTCTTT
-	TRBV2	TRBJ1-2	-	CASTPRWGYTF	TGTGCCAGCACCCCACGGTGGGGCTACACCTTC
-	TRBV5-4	TRBJ2-3	-	CASSPSGGVSTDTQYF	TGTGCCAGCAGCCCCTCCGGGGGAGTTAGCACAGATACGCAGTATTTT
-	TRBV6-2/TRBV6-3	TRBJ1-4	few	CASSLSGPRYHEKLFF	TGTGCCAGCAGTCTTTCAGGGCCCCGCTACCATGAAAAACTGTTTTTT
-	TRBV5-1	TRBJ2-7	-	CASSFSSGYEQYF	TGCGCCAGCAGCTTTAGTAGCGGCTACGAGCAGTACTTC
TRBD1	TRBV9	TRBJ1-6	-	CASSGGPGQSSYNSPLHF	TGTGCCAGCAGCGGGGGACCGGGACAGAGCTCCTATAATTCACCCCTCCACTTT
-	TRBV19	TRBJ2-1	-	CASSIGGLNEQFF	TGTGCCAGTAGTATAGGGGGGCTCAATGAGCAGTTCTTC
-	TRBV28	TRBJ1-2	-	CASRQTGQSYGYTF	TGTGCCAGCAGGCAGACAGGACAAAGCTATGGCTACACCTTC
TRBD1	TRBV7-9	TRBJ1-4	-	CASSSTRGREEKLFF	TGTGCCAGCAGCTCCACGAGGGGGCGAGAAGAAAAACTGTTTTTT
TRBD1	TRBV7-2	TRBJ2-7	-	CASSLAGRGQGEQYF	TGTGCCAGCAGCTTAGCGGGCAGGGGGCAGGGCGAGCAGTACTTC
TRBD1	TRBV7-2	TRBJ1-5	-	CASSLTTGGNNQPQHF	TGTGCCAGCAGCTTAACCACAGGGGGCAACAATCAGCCCCAGCATTTT
TRBD2	TRBV5-1	TRBJ2-1	-	CASSLASGTSGRNEQFF	TGCGCCAGCAGCTTGGCGTCCGGGACTAGCGGGAGGAATGAGCAGTTCTTC
-	TRBV5-5	TRBJ1-6	-	CASSLGLQRRHSPLHF	TGTGCCAGCAGCTTGGGGCTTCAGAGGAGACATTCACCCCTCCACTTT
-	TRBV25-1	TRBJ1-4	-	CASSEGGSGSSTNEKLFF	TGTGCCAGCAGTGAAGGGGGGTCAGGGAGCTCAACTAATGAAAAACTGTTTTTT
-	TRBV19	TRBJ2-3	once	CASSGVATRPADTQYF	TGTGCCAGTAGTGGTGTTGCGACTAGACCCGCAGATACGCAGTATTTT
-	TRBV19	TRBJ1-2	-	CASSSRDTRGYTF	TGTGCCAGTAGCAGCCGGGACACAAGGGGCTACACCTTC
-	TRBV6-5	TRBJ2-4	-	CASMSTDKNIQYF	TGTGCCAGCATGAGTACTGATAAAAACATTCAGTACTTC
TRBD1	TRBV28	TRBJ2-4	-	CASSFPSGTGTNIQYF	TGTGCCAGCAGTTTCCCCTCCGGGACAGGGACGAACATTCAGTACTTC
-	TRBV28	TRBJ1-1	-	CASSSYETANTEAFF	TGTGCCAGCAGTTCGTACGAGACAGCGAACACTGAAGCTTTCTTT
-	TRBV4-2	TRBJ2-1	-	CASRRGSLGGAVGEQFF	TGTGCCAGCAGACGAGGCTCCTTAGGGGGAGCGGTGGGTGAGCAGTTCTTC
TRBD1	TRBV2	TRBJ1-1	-	CASSRQGARTEAFF	TGTGCCAGCAGTCGACAGGGGGCGCGGACTGAAGCTTTCTTT
-	TRBV19	TRBJ2-7	-	CASSLGGSGIYYEQYF	TGTGCCAGTAGTTTGGGAGGTTCGGGGATATACTACGAGCAGTACTTC
-	TRBV19	TRBJ1-5	-	CASSIGGGSVRQPQHF	TGTGCCAGTAGTATTGGGGGAGGGTCAGTCCGTCAGCCCCAGCATTTT
-	TRBV28	TRBJ1-1	-	CASSLLAGDVAEAFF	TGTGCCAGCAGTTTATTAGCAGGGGACGTTGCTGAAGCTTTCTTT
-	TRBV10-3	TRBJ2-6	-	CAISSPRSGANVLTF	TGTGCCATCAGTTCACCGCGCTCTGGGGCCAACGTCCTGACTTTC
-	TRBV6-4	TRBJ2-2	-	CASRSGRGTGELFF	TGTGCCAGCAGGAGCGGTCGGGGGACCGGGGAGCTGTTTTTT
-	TRBV27	TRBJ2-2	-	CASTPRQAGELFF	TGTGCCAGCACCCCCCGACAGGCCGGGGAGCTGTTTTTT
-	TRBV27	TRBJ2-7	-	CASSSSYEQYF	TGTGCCAGCAGCTCCTCCTACGAGCAGTACTTC
-	TRBV18	TRBJ1-2	few	CASSPLSRHPEGSGYTF	TGTGCCAGCTCACCACTATCGAGACACCCAGAAGGTTCTGGCTACACCTTC
-	TRBV15	TRBJ2-5	-	CATSRRTEETQYF	TGTGCCACCAGCAGAAGGACTGAAGAGACCCAGTACTTC